The 28 T cell receptor beta chains below were found in one sample sequenced in a study of neurological immune-mediated disorders. TCRdb recomputed calls from the 5' RACE reads with MiXCR, one row per CDR3 protein. Among 60,000 to 85,000 distinct CDR3 sequences listed, around 5.2% were seen once. The specimen was PBMCs. All receptors derive from a man between 18 and 29 years old with multiple sclerosis.

Worth noting for this clonotype: An end of the junction differs from the germline gene, which may be a read error. This rearrangement joins TRBV2 to TRBJ2-6, with TRBD2 matching over 7 bases. The CDR3 loop spans 12 amino acids. Germline V gene sequence: CDR1 SNHLY, CDR2 FYNNEI. The CDR3 is CVSSGTAKVLTF. The DNA of the CDR3 is TGTGTCAGCAGCGGGACTGCCAAAGTCCTGACTTTC.

This clonotype was picked up many times. The V gene is TRBV28, the J gene TRBJ2-7; 7 positions agree with TRBD1. The CDR3 is 14 amino acids. Losses at the gene ends were 6 bases for V and 6 bases for J; bases not matched to a gene: 11. CDR1 MDHEN and CDR2 SYDVKM come from the germline V gene. CDR3 in DNA: TGTGCCAGCAGCCGCTTAACAGGGGATGGCGAGCAGTACTTC. Protein sequence: CASSRLTGDGEQYF.

At least ten counts were recorded for this clonotype. This chain links TRBV20-1 with TRBJ1-2, with TRBD1 as a possible D gene (6 bases). Germline-derived CDR1 and CDR2 are DFQATT and SNEGSKA (reference sequence). V lost 6 bases to trimming and J lost 4 bases, with 18 bases between them. This CDR3 is built from 14 residues. CDR3 coding DNA: TGCAGTGCGACCCGGGACACTGAGTTCTATGGCTACACCTTC. This codes for CSATRDTEFYGYTF.

CDR3: CASSDPSAGPQNTEAFF. The DNA for the CDR3 is TGTGCCAGCAGCGATCCCTCCGCGGGACCCCAGAACACTGAAGCTTTCTTT. This chain connects TRBV21-1 to TRBJ1-1; the D segment call TRBD1 is taken from the table without a DNA check. TRBV21-1 is a recognized pseudogene. The CDR3 consists of 17 residues.

The rearrangement uses TRBV5-8 and TRBJ2-5; D may be TRBD2 (6 bases). CDR1 is SGHTS, CDR2 YDEGEE, per germline. The CDR3 is 16 amino acids. V gave up 1 base and J gave up 5 bases, with 18 bases separating them. CDR3 nucleotides: TGTGCCAGCAGCTTGACCGGTGGGGGGTTCGGGGAGACCCAGTACTTC. Amino acid sequence: CASSLTGGGFGETQYF.

This clonotype was picked up many times. V is TRBV3-1 and J is TRBJ1-4, with TRBD1 as a possible D gene (5 bases). Germline values: CDR1 LGHDT, CDR2 YNNKEL (reference sequence). V lost 5 bases to trimming and J lost 4 bases, with 14 bases between them. The CDR3 is made up of 15 amino acids. The CDR3 sequence: CASSFGGQINEKLFF. The DNA for the CDR3 is TGTGCCAGCAGCTTCGGGGGTCAGATTAATGAAAAACTGTTTTTT. Supplemented by reference TRBV3-1 and TRBJ1-4, the full variable domain reads DTAVSQTPKYLVTQMGNDKSIKCEQNLGHDTMYWYKQDSKKFLKIMFSYNNKELIINETVPNRFSPKSPDKAHLNLHINSLELGDSAVYFCASSFGGQINEKLFFGSGTQLSVL.

This clonotype was seen repeatedly, ten times or more. This rearrangement joins TRBV20-1 to TRBJ2-4, with TRBD1 identical over 9 bases. Germline CDR1 DFQATT, CDR2 SNEGSKA (reference sequence). J lost 8 bases, V lost 7 bases, and 12 bases had no gene match. The CDR3 sequence is 14 residues long. The CDR3 spells CSGYLQGARHIQYF. In DNA, the CDR3 is TGCAGTGGGTACCTACAGGGGGCGAGGCACATTCAGTACTTC.

This rearrangement joins TRBV7-3 to TRBJ2-1; 7 positions agree with TRBD1. With V trimmed by 5 bases and J by 1 base, 5 bases remained unmatched. Germline V CDR1 and CDR2: SGHTA, FQGTGA. This CDR3 has 15 amino acids. The CDR3 protein is CASSMGQRSYNEQFF. CDR3 DNA sequence: TGTGCCAGCAGCATGGGACAGAGATCCTACAATGAGCAGTTCTTC.

This clonotype was seen ten or more times. The chain couples TRBV5-1 to TRBJ2-2, with D unclear. V was shortened by 5 bases and J by 0 bases, with 5 bases between the two germline ends. The germline V gene has CDR1 SGHRS and CDR2 YFSETQ. This CDR3 contains 13 residues. The CDR3 region has the DNA TGCGCCAGCAGGGCGACGAACACCGGGGAGCTGTTTTTT. It encodes CASRATNTGELFF.

This clonotype was seen at least ten times. This may come from a read error, since a much larger clone is one base off. V gene TRBV20-1 combines with J gene TRBJ2-2; unclear D gene. V was clipped by 2 bases and J by 2 bases, with 9 bases between them. CDR3 length equals 14 residues. The V gene's germline CDR1 is DFQATT and CDR2 SNEGSKA (reference sequence). CDR3 protein: CSARRWKNTGELFF. DNA of the CDR3: TGCAGTGCTAGACGGTGGAAAAACACCGGGGAGCTGTTTTTT.

This clonotype was seen many times. CDR3 protein: CASSLGQGSYNEQFF. DNA of the CDR3: TGTGCCAGCAGCTTAGGACAGGGCTCCTACAATGAGCAGTTCTTC. V is TRBV11-2 and J is TRBJ2-1, with TRBD1 identical over 7 bases. V lost 1 base, J lost 0 bases, and 0 bases stayed unmatched. Germline loops: CDR1 SGHAT, CDR2 FQNNGV. CDR3 length: 15 amino acids.

This clonotype has ten or more counts. The chain is built from TRBV12-3 or TRBV12-4 and TRBJ1-2; 8 bases are shared with TRBD1. This CDR3 has 14 residues. V shed 5 bases and J 4 bases; nucleotides not matched to a gene: 6. CDR3 coding DNA: TGTGCCAGCAGTGAGAGGACAGGGATCTATGGCTACACCTTC. It yields the protein CASSERTGIYGYTF.

This clonotype was seen ten or more times. The chain carries TRBV20-1 and TRBJ2-7; 10 bases are shared with TRBD2. CDR1 and CDR2 from the germline V gene are DFQATT and SNEGSKA (reference sequence). The CDR3 has 16 amino acids. V trimming: 1 base; J trimming: 3 bases; junction bases outside the gene matches: 9. CDR3: CSARAASGGTVYEQYF. CDR3 DNA: TGCAGTGCTAGAGCGGCTAGCGGGGGTACCGTCTACGAGCAGTACTTC.

This clonotype occurred many times. V is TRBV5-1 and J is TRBJ1-1; D possibly corresponds to TRBD1 (5 bases). Germline lookup yields CDR1 SGHRS and CDR2 YFSETQ. CDR3 length: 15 amino acids. The germline V and J ends were trimmed by 1 base and 4 bases, with 14 bases remaining between them. The CDR3 protein is CASSLMGRAATEAFF. CDR3 coding DNA: TGCGCCAGCAGCTTGATGGGCAGGGCGGCCACTGAAGCTTTCTTT. Full variable domain (missing parts from reference TRBV5-1 and TRBJ1-1): KAGVTQTPRYLIKTRGQQVTLSCSPISGHRSVSWYQQTPGQGLQFLFEYFSETQRNKGNFPGRFSGRQFSNSRSEMNVSTLELGDSALYLCASSLMGRAATEAFFGQGTRLTVV.

This clonotype was counted many times. The rearrangement joins TRBV5-1 to TRBJ2-7; perhaps TRBD1 as D (6 bases). Germline values: CDR1 SGHRS, CDR2 YFSETQ. V was clipped by 3 bases and J by 4 bases, with 8 bases between them. The CDR3 runs to 12 residues. CDR3: CASSYDRYEQYF. DNA for the CDR3: TGCGCCAGCAGCTACGACAGGTACGAGCAGTACTTC.

This clonotype was counted many times. The gene calls are TRBV5-1 and TRBJ2-2; no reliable D call. The CDR3 is 13 amino acids. The germline gives CDR1 SGHRS, CDR2 YFSETQ. Trimming removed 5 bases from V and 3 bases from J, with 8 bases in between. The CDR3 bases are TGCGCCAGCAGTACTCCCCACACCGGGGAGCTGTTTTTT. Protein sequence: CASSTPHTGELFF.

This clonotype was detected ten times or more. This chain joins TRBV5-1 and TRBJ2-2, with TRBD1 matching 7 bases. V trimming: 4 bases; J trimming: 6 bases; junction bases outside the gene matches: 6. Germline values: CDR1 SGHRS, CDR2 YFSETQ. CDR3 size: 14 residues. In nucleotides, the CDR3 is TGCGCCAGCAGCATTACAGGGGTGGCCGGGGAGCTGTTTTTT. This gives the protein CASSITGVAGELFF.

This clonotype was counted at least ten times. The chain combines TRBV27 with TRBJ1-5; 8 nucleotides align to TRBD1. The CDR3 sequence is 17 residues long. The V segment lost 0 bases and the J segment 1 base; nucleotides outside the gene matches: 5. Germline V gene lookup returns CDR1 MNHEY and CDR2 SMNVEV (reference sequence). The CDR3 protein is CASSLSPRGLSNQPQHF. CDR3 sequence (DNA): TGTGCCAGCAGTTTATCCCCCAGGGGGCTAAGCAATCAGCCCCAGCATTTT.

This clonotype has a count of ten or more. The J gene is TRBJ1-5, the V gene TRBV7-6; D remains ambiguous. V gave up 5 bases and J gave up 0 bases, with 14 bases separating them. CDR1 SGHVS and CDR2 FNYEAQ come from the germline V gene. CDR3 length: 16 amino acids. The CDR3 loop is CASSPQRTYSNQPQHF. The CDR3 coding sequence is TGTGCCAGCAGCCCCCAGCGAACATATAGCAATCAGCCCCAGCATTTT.

This clonotype was recorded at least ten times. The V gene is TRBV15, the J gene TRBJ1-2, with 9 bases lining up with TRBD1. This CDR3 is built from 15 residues. Germline V lookup: CDR1 LNHNV, CDR2 YYDKDF (reference sequence). The ends lost 0 bases at V and 7 bases at J; junction bases unmatched: 6. The CDR3 DNA reads as TGTGCCACCAGCAGAGATCTGGGACAGGGTATTGGCTACACCTTC. It codes for CATSRDLGQGIGYTF.

Ten or more counts support this clonotype. One junction end disagrees with the germline gene, perhaps due to a read error. This chain connects TRBV20-1 to TRBJ2-1, with D tentatively TRBD2 (5 bases). In germline, CDR1 is DFQATT, CDR2 SNEGSKA (reference sequence). The CDR3 covers 15 residues. This chain's CDR3 is CSARVMWELVNEQFF. The CDR3 coding sequence is TGCAGCGCTAGAGTCATGTGGGAGCTGGTTAATGAGCAGTTCTTC.

This clonotype appeared many times. The CDR3 DNA is TGCAGTGCCGTAGAACAGGGCCATGAGCAGTTCTTC. It translates to CSAVEQGHEQFF. This sequence joins TRBV20-1 and TRBJ2-1; a weak D match, TRBD1 (6 bases). The germline V gene encodes CDR1 DFQATT and CDR2 SNEGSKA (reference sequence). Trimming pared 6 bases from V and 8 bases from J, leaving 14 bases between. This CDR3 contains 12 residues.

Notes on this clonotype: This could be a read error, since a much larger clone is one nucleotide away. For the CDR3, the DNA is TGCGCCAGCAGCTTCGGGGTCAGGGTAGGTGGCTACACCTTC. As protein: CASSFGVRVGGYTF. V usage is TRBV5-1 and J usage is TRBJ1-2, with D maybe TRBD1 (5 bases). The ends were cut back, 2 bases at V and 7 bases at J, with 15 bases in the middle. The CDR3 is 14 amino acids. Germline V CDR1 and CDR2: SGHRS, YFSETQ.

This clonotype was detected ten times or more. This rearrangement joins TRBV5-1 to TRBJ1-6; 8 bases are a match to TRBD1. V lost 2 bases, J lost 2 bases, and 12 bases stayed unmatched. The CDR3 runs 19 residues. Germline V gives CDR1 SGHRS, CDR2 YFSETQ. The CDR3 nucleotides read TGCGCCAGCAGCTTTCGGACAGGGAATTGGAGCGCCTATAATTCACCCCTCCACTTT. Translating gives CASSFRTGNWSAYNSPLHF.

This clonotype was observed at least ten times. This chain uses TRBV15 with TRBJ1-2; D ambiguous. CDR1 and CDR2 from the germline V gene are LNHNV and YYDKDF (reference sequence). The CDR3 totals 15 residues. With 0 bases removed from V and 6 bases from J, the gap between germline ends came to 14 bases. The CDR3 loop is CATSRERAAADGYTF. DNA of the CDR3: TGTGCCACCAGCAGAGAGAGGGCTGCAGCAGATGGCTACACCTTC.

About this clonotype itself: This may stem from a read error, because a much larger clone lies one nucleotide away. The V call is TRBV28, the J call TRBJ2-1; D might be TRBD1 (6 bases). This CDR3 has 13 residues. Germline V gives CDR1 MDHEN, CDR2 SYDVKM. The CDR3 DNA reads TGTGTCGCGCAGGGGAGCTCCTACAATGAGCAGTTCTTC. This encodes CVAQGSSYNEQFF.

This clonotype has ten or more counts. This chain's CDR3 is CASSFIQGPGGNQPQHF. CDR3 in DNA: TGTGCCAGCAGTTTCATACAGGGGCCGGGAGGCAATCAGCCCCAGCATTTT. V gene TRBV6-5 combines with J gene TRBJ1-5; TRBD1 aligns across 7 bases. Germline V gives CDR1 MNHEY, CDR2 SVGAGI. Losses at the gene ends were 4 bases for V and 2 bases for J; bases not matched to a gene: 11. CDR3 length: 17 amino acids.

The table lists this clonotype with many counts. The CDR3 is CASSASGTAYEQYF. The CDR3 coding sequence is TGCGCCAGCAGCGCATCAGGGACAGCCTACGAGCAGTACTTC. This chain links TRBV5-1 with TRBJ2-7, with 7 bases fitting TRBD1. Germline CDR1 SGHRS, CDR2 YFSETQ. CDR3 length equals 14 residues. With V trimmed by 4 bases and J by 2 bases, 6 bases remained unmatched.